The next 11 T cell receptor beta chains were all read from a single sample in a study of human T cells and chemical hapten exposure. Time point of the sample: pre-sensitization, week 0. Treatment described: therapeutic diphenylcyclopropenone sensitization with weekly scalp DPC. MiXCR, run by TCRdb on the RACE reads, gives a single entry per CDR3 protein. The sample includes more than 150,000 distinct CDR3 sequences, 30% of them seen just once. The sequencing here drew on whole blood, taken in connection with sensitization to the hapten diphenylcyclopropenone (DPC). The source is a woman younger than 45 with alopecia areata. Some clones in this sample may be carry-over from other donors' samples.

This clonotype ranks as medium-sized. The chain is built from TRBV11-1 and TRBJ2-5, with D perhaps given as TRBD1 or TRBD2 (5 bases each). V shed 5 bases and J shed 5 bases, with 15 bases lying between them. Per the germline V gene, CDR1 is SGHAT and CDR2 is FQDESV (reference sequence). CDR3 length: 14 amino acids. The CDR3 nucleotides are TGTGCCAGCAGCCCGGGGCAAATGGAGGAGACCCAGTACTTC. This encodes CASSPGQMEETQYF.

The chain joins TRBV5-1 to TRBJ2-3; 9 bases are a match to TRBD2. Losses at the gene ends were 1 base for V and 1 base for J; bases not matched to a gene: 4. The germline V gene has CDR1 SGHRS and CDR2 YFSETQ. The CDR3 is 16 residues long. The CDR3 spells CASSLIASGGTDTQYF. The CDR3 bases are TGCGCCAGCAGCTTGATCGCTAGCGGGGGCACAGATACGCAGTATTTT.

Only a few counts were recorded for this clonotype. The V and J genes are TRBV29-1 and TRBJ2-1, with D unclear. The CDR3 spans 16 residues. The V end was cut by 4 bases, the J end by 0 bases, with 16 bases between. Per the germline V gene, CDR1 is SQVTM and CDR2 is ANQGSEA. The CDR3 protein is CSVGVGQSSSYNEQFF. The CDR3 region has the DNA TGCAGCGTTGGAGTCGGTCAGTCGAGCTCCTACAATGAGCAGTTCTTC.

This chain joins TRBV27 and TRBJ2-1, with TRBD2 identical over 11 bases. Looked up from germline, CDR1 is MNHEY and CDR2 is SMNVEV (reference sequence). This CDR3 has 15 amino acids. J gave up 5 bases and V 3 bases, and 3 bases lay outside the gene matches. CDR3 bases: TGTGCCAGCAGTTTTGGGACTAGCGGAAACAATGAGCAGTTCTTC. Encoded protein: CASSFGTSGNNEQFF.

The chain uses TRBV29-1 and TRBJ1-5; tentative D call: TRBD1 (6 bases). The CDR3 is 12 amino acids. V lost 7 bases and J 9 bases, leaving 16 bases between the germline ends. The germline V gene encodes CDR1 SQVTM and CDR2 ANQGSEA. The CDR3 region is CSAGQPTGPQHF. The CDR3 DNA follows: TGCAGCGCTGGACAGCCAACGGGGCCCCAGCATTTT.

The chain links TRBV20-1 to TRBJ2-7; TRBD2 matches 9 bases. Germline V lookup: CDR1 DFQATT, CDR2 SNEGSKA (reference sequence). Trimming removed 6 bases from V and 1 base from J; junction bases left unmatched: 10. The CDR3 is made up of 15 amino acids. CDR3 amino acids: CSAPDSGSGSYEQYF. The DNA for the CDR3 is TGCAGTGCACCGGATAGCGGGAGCGGGTCCTACGAGCAGTACTTC.

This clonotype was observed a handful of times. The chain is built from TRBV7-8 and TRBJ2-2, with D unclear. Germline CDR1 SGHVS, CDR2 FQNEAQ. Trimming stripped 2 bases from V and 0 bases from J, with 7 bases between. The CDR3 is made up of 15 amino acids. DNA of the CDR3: TGTGCCAGCAGCTTACAGCCTACGAACACCGGGGAGCTGTTTTTT. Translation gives CASSLQPTNTGELFF.

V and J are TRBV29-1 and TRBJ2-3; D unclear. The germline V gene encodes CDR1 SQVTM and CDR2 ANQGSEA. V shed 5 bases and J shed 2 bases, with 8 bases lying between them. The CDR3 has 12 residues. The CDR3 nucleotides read TGCAGCGTTAGTGGTATCACAGATACGCAGTATTTT. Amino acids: CSVSGITDTQYF.

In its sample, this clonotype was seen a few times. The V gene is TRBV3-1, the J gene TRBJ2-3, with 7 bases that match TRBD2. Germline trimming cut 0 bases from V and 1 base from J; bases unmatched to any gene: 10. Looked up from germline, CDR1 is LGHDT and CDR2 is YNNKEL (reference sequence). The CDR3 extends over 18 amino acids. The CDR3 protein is CASSQDPPLADGTDTQYF. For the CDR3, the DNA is TGTGCCAGCAGCCAAGACCCCCCCCTAGCGGACGGCACAGATACGCAGTATTTT.

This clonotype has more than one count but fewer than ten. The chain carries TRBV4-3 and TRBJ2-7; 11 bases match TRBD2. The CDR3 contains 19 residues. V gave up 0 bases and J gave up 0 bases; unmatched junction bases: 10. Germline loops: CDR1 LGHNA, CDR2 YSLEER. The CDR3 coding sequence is TGCGCCAGCAGCCAAGATCTGCCTAGCGGGAGGTCCGACTCCTACGAGCAGTACTTC. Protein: CASSQDLPSGRSDSYEQYF.

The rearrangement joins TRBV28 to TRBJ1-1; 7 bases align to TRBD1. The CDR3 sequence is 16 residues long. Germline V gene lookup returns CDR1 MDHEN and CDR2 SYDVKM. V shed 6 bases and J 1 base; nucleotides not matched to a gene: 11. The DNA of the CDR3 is TGTGCCAGCAGCCGACAGGGAGGTGTCTCGAACACTGAAGCTTTCTTT. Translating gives CASSRQGGVSNTEAFF.